The subject of this entry is one TCR beta chain. These data originate in a study of technical replicates of blood from a few donors. Method: immunoSEQ multiplex PCR; TCRdb's copy keeps in-frame clones and lacks some. This sample yields tens of thousands of clones, of which 95% are seen a single time; approximately 0.26% belongs to the top ten. Germline V gene data show CDR1 as SNHLY and CDR2 as FYNNEI. The CDR3 is made up of 16 amino acids. V lost 6 bases, J lost 0 bases, and 5 bases stayed unmatched. The receptor was derived from a human donor in good health. Sequenced: T cells isolated from PBMCs. This rearrangement joins TRBV2 to TRBJ1-5; the match to TRBD1 covers 10 bases. The CDR3 reads CASRRQGALSNQPQHF. The DNA of the CDR3 is TGTGCCAGCAGACGACAGGGGGCTCTTAGCAATCAGCCCCAGCATTTT.